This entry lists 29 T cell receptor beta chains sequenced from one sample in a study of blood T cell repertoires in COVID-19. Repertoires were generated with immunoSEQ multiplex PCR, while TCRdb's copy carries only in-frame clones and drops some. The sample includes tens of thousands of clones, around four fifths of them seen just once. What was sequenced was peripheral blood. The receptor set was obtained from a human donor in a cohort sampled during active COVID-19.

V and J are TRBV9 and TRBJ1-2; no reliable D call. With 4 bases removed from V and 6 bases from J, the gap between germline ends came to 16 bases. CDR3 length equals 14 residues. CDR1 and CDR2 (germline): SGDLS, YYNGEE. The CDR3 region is CASSPRWLADGYTF. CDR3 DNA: TGTGCCAGCAGCCCCCGCTGGCTGGCGGATGGCTACACCTTC.

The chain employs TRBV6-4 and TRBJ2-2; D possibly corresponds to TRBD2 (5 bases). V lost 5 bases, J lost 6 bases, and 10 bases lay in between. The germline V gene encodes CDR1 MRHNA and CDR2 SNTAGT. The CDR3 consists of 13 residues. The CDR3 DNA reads TGTGCCAGCAGTCGGGATTCACCCGGGGAGCTGTTTTTT. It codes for CASSRDSPGELFF.

CDR3 DNA: TGTGCCAGCAGCCCCGGACAGTTCGGGGAGCTGTTTTTT. Translating it yields CASSPGQFGELFF. This sequence joins TRBV27 and TRBJ2-2; TRBD1 might be the D (6 bases). Trimming cost V 6 bases and J 7 bases, with 12 bases left between them. Germline V gene sequence: CDR1 MNHEY, CDR2 SMNVEV (reference sequence). The CDR3 has 13 amino acids.

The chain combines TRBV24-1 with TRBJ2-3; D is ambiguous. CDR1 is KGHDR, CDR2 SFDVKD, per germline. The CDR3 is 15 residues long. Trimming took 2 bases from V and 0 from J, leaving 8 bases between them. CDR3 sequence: CATSDSSVSTDTQYF. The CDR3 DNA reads TGTGCCACCAGTGATTCCTCTGTTAGCACAGATACGCAGTATTTT.

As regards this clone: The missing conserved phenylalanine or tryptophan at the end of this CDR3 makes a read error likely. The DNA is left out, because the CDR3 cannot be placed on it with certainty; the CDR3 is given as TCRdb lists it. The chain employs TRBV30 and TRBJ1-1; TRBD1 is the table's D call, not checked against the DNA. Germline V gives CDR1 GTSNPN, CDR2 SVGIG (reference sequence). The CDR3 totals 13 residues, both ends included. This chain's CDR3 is CAWSVKGAGDPAV.

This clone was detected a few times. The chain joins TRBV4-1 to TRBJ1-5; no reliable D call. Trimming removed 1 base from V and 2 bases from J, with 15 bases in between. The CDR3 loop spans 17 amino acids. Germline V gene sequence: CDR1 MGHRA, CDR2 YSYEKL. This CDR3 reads CASSQGPETGGNQPQHF. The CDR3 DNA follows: TGCGCCAGCAGCCAAGGGCCAGAAACGGGTGGCAATCAGCCCCAGCATTTT.

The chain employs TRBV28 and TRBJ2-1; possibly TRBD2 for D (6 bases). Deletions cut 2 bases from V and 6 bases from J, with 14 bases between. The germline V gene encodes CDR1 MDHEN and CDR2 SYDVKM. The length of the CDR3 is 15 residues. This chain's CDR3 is CASSLGAGLSNEQFF. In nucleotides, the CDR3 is TGTGCCAGCAGTTTAGGGGCGGGGCTCAGCAATGAGCAGTTCTTC.

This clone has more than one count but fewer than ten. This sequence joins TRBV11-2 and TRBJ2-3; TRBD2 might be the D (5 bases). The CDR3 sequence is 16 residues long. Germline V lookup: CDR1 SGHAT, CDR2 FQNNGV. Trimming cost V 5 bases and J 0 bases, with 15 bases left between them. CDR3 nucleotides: TGTGCCAGCAGCCTAACGGGTAGCGCGAGCACAGATACGCAGTATTTT. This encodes CASSLTGSASTDTQYF. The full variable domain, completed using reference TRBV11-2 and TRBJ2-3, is EAGVAQSPRYKIIEKRQSVAFWCNPISGHATLYWYQQILGQGPKLLIQFQNNGVVDDSQLPKDRFSAERLKGVDSTLKIQPAKLEDSAVYLCASSLTGSASTDTQYFGPGTRLTVL.

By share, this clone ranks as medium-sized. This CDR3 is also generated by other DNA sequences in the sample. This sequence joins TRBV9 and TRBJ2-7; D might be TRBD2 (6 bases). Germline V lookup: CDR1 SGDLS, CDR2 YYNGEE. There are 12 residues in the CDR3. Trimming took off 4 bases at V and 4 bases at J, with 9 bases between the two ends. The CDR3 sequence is CASSPGGYEQYF. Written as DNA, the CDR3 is TGTGCCAGCAGCCCCGGGGGTTACGAGCAGTACTTC.

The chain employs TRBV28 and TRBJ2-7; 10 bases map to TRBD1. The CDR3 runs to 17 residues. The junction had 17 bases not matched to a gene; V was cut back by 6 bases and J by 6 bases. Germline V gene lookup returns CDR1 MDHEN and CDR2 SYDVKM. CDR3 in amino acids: CASRRRSRDRGLGEQYF. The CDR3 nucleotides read TGTGCCAGCAGGCGACGGTCCCGGGACAGGGGCCTTGGCGAGCAGTACTTC. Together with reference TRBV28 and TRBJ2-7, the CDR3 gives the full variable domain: DVKVTQSSRYLVKRTGEKVFLECVQDMDHENMFWYRQDPGLGLRLIYFSYDVKMKEKGDIPEGYSVSREKKERFSLILESASTNQTSMYLCASRRRSRDRGLGEQYFGPGTRLTVT.

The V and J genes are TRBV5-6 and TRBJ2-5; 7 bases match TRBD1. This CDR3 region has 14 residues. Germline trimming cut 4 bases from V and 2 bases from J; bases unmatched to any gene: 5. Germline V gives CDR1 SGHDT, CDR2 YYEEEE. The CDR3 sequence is CASSLRTGQETQYF. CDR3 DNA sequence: TGTGCCAGCAGCCTCAGGACAGGTCAAGAGACCCAGTACTTC. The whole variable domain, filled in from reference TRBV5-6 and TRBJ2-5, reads DAGVTQSPTHLIKTRGQQVTLRCSPKSGHDTVSWYQQALGQGPQFIFQYYEEEERQRGNFPDRFSGHQFPNYSSELNVNALLLGDSALYLCASSLRTGQETQYFGPGTRLLVL.

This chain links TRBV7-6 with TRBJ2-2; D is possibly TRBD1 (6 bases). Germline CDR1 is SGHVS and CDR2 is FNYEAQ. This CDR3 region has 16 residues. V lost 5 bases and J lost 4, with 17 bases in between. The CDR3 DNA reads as TGTGCCAGCAGCCCTAACAGGGCCCAGGGCACCGGGGAGCTGTTTTTT. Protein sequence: CASSPNRAQGTGELFF.

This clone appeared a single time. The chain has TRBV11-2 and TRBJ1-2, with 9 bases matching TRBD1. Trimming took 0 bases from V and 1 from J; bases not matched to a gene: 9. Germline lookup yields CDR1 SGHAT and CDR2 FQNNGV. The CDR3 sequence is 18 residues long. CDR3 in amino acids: CASSLEGLGTGSNYGYTF. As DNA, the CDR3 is TGTGCCAGCAGCTTAGAGGGGCTCGGGACAGGGAGTAACTATGGCTACACCTTC. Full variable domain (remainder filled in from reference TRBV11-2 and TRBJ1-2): EAGVAQSPRYKIIEKRQSVAFWCNPISGHATLYWYQQILGQGPKLLIQFQNNGVVDDSQLPKDRFSAERLKGVDSTLKIQPAKLEDSAVYLCASSLEGLGTGSNYGYTFGSGTRLTVV.

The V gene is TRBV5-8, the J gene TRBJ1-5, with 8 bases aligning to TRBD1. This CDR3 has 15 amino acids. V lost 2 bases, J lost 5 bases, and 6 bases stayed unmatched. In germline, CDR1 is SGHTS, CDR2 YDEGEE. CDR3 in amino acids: CASSLTGQGDQPQHF. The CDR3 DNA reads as TGTGCCAGCAGCTTAACCGGACAGGGCGATCAGCCCCAGCATTTT.

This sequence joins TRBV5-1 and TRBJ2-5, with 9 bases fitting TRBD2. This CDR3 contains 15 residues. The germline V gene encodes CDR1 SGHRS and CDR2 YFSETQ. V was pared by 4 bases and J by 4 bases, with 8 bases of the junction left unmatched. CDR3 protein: CASSRYAGGRETQYF. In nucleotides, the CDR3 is TGCGCCAGCAGCCGCTACGCGGGAGGGAGAGAGACCCAGTACTTC.

CDR3 residues: CASSLSPDRNNYGYTF. CDR3 in DNA: TGTGCCAGCAGTCTGTCACCCGACAGAAATAACTATGGCTACACCTTC. V and J are TRBV27 and TRBJ1-2, with D maybe TRBD1 (5 bases). From germline, CDR1 is MNHEY and CDR2 SMNVEV (reference sequence). The V end lost 5 bases, the J end lost 1 base, and 17 bases lay between the germline ends. This CDR3 has 16 residues.

The CDR3 region has the DNA TGTGCCAGCAGCCCCCGACAGACCTCCTACGAGCAGTACTTC. It yields the protein CASSPRQTSYEQYF. The rearrangement joins TRBV9 to TRBJ2-7; maybe TRBD1 (5 bases). The germline CDR1 and CDR2 sequences are SGDLS and YYNGEE. This CDR3 is built from 14 residues. Trimming removed 4 bases at V and 0 bases at J, with 11 bases between.

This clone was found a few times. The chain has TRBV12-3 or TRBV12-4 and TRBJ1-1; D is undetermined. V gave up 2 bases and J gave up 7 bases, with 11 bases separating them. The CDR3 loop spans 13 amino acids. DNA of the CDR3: TGTGCCAGCAGTTTACCCAGGCTTGATGAAGCTTTCTTT. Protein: CASSLPRLDEAFF.

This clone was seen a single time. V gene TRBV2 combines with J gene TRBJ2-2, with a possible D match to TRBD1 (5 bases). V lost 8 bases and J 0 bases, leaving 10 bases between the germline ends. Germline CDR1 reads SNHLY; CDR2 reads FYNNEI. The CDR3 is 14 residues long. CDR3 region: CASARTTNTGELFF. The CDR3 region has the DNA TGTGCCAGCGCACGGACAACGAACACCGGGGAGCTGTTTTTT.

For the CDR3, the DNA is TGCGCCAGCAGCCAAGATTATCCAGGGAGGCAGCCCCAGCATTTT. This translates into CASSQDYPGRQPQHF. The rearrangement joins TRBV4-3 to TRBJ1-5; weak D call: TRBD1 (5 bases). Between the trimmed V and J ends, which lost 0 bases and 7 bases, there was a span of 13 bases. Germline V gene data show CDR1 as LGHNA and CDR2 as YSLEER. There are 15 residues in the CDR3.

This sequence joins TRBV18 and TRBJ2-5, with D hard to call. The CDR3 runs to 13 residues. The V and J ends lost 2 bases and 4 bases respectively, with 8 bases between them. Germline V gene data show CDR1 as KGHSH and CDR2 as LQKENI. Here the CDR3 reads CASSPGQVETQYF. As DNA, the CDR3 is TGTGCCAGCTCACCAGGCCAGGTAGAGACCCAGTACTTC.

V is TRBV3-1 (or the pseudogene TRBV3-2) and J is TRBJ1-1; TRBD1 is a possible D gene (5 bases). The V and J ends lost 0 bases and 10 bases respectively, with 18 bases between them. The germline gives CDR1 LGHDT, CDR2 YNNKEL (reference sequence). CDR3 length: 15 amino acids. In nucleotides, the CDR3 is TGTGCCAGCAGCCAAGATTTATCTCCGGGACTTAGAGCTTTCTTT. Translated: CASSQDLSPGLRAFF.

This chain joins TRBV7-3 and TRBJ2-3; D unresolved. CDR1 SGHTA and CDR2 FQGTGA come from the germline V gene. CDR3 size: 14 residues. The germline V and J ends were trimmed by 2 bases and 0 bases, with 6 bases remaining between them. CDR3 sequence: CASSLYTSTDTQYF. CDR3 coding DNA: TGTGCCAGCAGCTTATATACAAGCACAGATACGCAGTATTTT.

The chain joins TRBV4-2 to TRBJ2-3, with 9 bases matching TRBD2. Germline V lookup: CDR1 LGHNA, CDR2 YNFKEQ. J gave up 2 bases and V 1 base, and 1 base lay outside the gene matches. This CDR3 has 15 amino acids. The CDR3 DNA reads TGTGCCAGCAGCCAAGCGGGACTAGCCACAGATACGCAGTATTTT. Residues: CASSQAGLATDTQYF.

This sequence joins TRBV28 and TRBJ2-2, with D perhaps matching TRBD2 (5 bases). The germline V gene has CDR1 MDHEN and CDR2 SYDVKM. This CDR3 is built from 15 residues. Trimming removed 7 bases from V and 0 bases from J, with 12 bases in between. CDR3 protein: CASKAANANTGELFF. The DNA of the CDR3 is TGTGCCAGCAAAGCGGCCAACGCGAACACCGGGGAGCTGTTTTTT. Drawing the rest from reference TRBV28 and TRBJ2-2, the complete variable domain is DVKVTQSSRYLVKRTGEKVFLECVQDMDHENMFWYRQDPGLGLRLIYFSYDVKMKEKGDIPEGYSVSREKKERFSLILESASTNQTSMYLCASKAANANTGELFFGEGSRLTVL.

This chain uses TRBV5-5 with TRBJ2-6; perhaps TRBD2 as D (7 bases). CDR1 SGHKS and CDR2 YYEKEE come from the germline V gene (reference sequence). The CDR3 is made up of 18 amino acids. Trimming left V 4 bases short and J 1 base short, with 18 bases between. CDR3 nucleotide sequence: TGTGCCAGCAGCCGGGGGGCCAACACTGGGTCTGGGGCCAACGTCCTGACTTTC. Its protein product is CASSRGANTGSGANVLTF.

CDR3 loop: CASSSALPGMNTEAFF. Written as DNA, the CDR3 is TGTGCCAGCAGTTCCGCCCTTCCGGGAATGAACACTGAAGCTTTCTTT. The chain couples TRBV6-2 or TRBV6-3 to TRBJ1-1; D ambiguous. Germline CDR1 and CDR2: MNHEY and SVGEGT. This CDR3 region has 16 residues. The V end was cut by 4 bases, the J end by 0 bases, with 15 bases between.

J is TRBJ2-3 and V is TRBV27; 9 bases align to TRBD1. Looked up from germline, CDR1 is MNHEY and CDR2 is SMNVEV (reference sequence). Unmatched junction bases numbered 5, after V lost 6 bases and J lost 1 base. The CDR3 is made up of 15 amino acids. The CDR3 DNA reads TGTGCCAGCAGCAGAAGACAGGGGGGCACAGATACGCAGTATTTT. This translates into CASSRRQGGTDTQYF.

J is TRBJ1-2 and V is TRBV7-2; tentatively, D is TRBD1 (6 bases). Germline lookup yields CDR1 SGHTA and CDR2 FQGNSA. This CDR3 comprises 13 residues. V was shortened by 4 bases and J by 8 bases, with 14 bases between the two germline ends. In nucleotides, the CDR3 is TGTGCCAGCAGCTCGGGACATTTAGGCGGCTACACCTTC. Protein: CASSSGHLGGYTF.